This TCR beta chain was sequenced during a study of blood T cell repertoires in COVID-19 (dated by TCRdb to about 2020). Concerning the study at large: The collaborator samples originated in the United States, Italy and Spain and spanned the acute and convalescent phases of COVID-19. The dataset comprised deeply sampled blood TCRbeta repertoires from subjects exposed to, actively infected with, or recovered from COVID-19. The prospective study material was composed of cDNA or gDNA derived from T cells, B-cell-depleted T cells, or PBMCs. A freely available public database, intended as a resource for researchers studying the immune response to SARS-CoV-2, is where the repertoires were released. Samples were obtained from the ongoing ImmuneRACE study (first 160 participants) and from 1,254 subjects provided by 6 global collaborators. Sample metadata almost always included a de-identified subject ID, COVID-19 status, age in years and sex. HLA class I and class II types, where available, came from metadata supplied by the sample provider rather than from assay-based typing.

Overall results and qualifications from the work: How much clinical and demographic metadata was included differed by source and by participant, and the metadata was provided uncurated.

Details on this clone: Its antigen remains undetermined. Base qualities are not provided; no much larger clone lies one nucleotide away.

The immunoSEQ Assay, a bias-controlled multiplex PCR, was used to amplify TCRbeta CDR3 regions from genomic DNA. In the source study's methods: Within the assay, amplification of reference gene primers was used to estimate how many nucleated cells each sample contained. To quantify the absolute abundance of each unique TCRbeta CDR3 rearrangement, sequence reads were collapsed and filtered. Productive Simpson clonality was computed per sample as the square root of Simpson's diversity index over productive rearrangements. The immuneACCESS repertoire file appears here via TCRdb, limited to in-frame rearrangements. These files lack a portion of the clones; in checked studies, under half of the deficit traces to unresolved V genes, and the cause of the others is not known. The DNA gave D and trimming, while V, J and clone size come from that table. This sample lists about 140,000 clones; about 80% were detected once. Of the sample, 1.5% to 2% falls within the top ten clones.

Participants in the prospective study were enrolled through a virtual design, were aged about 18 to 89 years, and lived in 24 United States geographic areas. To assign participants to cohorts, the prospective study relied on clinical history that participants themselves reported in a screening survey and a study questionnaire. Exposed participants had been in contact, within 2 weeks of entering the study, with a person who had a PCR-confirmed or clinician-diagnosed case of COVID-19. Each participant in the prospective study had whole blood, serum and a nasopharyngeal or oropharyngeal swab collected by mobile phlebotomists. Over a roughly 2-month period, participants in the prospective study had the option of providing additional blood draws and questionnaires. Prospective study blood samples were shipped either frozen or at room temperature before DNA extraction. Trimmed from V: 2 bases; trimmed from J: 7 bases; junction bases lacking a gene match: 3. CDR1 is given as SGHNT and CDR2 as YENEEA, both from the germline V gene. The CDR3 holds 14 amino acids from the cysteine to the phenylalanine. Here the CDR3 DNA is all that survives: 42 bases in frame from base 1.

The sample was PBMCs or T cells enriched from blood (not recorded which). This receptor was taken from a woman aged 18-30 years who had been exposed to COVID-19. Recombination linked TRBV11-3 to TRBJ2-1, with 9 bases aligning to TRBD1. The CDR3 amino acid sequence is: CASSLRGQGNEQFF. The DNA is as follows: TGTGCCAGCAGCTTAAGGGGACAGGGAAATGAGCAGTTCTTC.